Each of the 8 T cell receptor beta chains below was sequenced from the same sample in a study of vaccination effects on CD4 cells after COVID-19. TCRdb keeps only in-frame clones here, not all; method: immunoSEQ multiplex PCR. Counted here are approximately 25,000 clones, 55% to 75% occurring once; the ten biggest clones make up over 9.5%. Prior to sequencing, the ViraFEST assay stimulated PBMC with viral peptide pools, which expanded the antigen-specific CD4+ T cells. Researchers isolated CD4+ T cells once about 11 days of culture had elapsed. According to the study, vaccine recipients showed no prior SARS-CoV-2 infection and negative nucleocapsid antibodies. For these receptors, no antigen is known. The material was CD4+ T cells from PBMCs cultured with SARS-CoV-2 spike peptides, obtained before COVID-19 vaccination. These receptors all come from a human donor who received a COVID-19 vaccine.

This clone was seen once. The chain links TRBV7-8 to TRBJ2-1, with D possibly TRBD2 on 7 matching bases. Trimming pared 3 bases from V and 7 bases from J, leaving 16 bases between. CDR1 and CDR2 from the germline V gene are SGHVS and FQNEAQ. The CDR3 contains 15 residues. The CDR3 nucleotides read TGTGCCAGCAGCTTCGAGGGGGGGGGTATGAATGAGCAGTTCTTC. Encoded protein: CASSFEGGGMNEQFF.

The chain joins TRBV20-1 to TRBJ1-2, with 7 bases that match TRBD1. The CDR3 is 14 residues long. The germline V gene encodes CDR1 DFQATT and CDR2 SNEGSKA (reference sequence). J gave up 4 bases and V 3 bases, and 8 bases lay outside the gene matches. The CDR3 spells CSASKGAQGYGYTF. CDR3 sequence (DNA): TGCAGTGCTAGTAAGGGGGCGCAGGGCTATGGCTACACCTTC.

Written as DNA, the CDR3 is TGCAGCGCTCTATCAAAAAGGACAGGGAGGGACTATGGCTACACCTTC. The encoded protein is CSALSKRTGRDYGYTF. This chain uses TRBV29-1 with TRBJ1-2, with 8 bases fitting TRBD1. The CDR3 loop spans 16 amino acids. The ends lost 7 bases at V and 3 bases at J; junction bases unmatched: 16. Germline CDR1 reads SQVTM; CDR2 reads ANQGSEA.

The CDR3 DNA is TGTGCCAGCAGTCCCGGGACTAGCCACTCCCCCGAGCAGTACTTC. Residues: CASSPGTSHSPEQYF. This chain links TRBV6-6 with TRBJ2-7, with TRBD2 matching over 9 bases. The CDR3 spans 15 residues. V trimming: 5 bases; J trimming: 6 bases; junction bases outside the gene matches: 11. Germline assignment: CDR1 MNHNY and CDR2 SVGAGI (reference sequence).

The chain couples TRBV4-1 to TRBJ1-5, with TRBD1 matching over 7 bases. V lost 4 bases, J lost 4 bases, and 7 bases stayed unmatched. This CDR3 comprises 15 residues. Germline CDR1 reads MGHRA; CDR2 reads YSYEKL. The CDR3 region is CASSRGGRVNQPQHF. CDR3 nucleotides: TGCGCCAGCAGCCGAGGGGGCAGGGTGAATCAGCCCCAGCATTTT.

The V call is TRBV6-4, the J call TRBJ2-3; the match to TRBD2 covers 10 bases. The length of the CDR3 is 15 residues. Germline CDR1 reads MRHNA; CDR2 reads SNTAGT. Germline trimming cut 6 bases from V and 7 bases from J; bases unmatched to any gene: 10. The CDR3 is CASSEEGSGGNTQYF. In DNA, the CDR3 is TGTGCCAGCAGCGAAGAGGGTAGCGGGGGGAATACGCAGTATTTT.

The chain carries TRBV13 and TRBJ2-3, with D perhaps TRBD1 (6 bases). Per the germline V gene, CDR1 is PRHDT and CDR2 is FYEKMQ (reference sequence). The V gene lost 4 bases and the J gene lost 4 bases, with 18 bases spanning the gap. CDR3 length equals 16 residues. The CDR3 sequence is CASSSHRVSRADTQYF. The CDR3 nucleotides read TGTGCCAGCAGCTCCCACAGGGTGTCAAGGGCAGATACGCAGTATTTT.

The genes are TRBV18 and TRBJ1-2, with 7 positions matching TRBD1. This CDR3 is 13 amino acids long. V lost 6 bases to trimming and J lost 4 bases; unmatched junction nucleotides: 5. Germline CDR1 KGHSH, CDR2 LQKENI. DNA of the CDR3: TGTGCCAGCTCGACAGACAGGGTCTATGGCTACACCTTC. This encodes CASSTDRVYGYTF. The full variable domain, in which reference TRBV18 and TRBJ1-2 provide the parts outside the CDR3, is NAGVMQNPRHLVRRRGQEARLRCSPMKGHSHVYWYRQLPEEGLKFMVYLQKENIIDESGMPKERFSAEFPKEGPSILRIQQVVRGDSAAYFCASSTDRVYGYTFGSGTRLTVV.